This T cell receptor beta chain was found in a study of T cell responses to AZD1222 COVID-19 vaccine. Note on this clone: What it recognizes is unknown.

Measured with immunoSEQ multiplex PCR; TCRdb has only the in-frame clones, and not every one. Here the sample spans about 150,000 clones, around 88% being singletons. Germline V gene data show CDR1 as SGHTA and CDR2 as FQGNSA. V was cut by 4 bases and J by 3 bases, with 15 bases left in between. This CDR3 region has 15 residues. Findings of the study overall: White British people made up most donors, females outnumbered males, and clonal diversity was possibly underestimated. Receipt of two AZD1222 doses was followed by a rise in Spike-specific TCR breadth and depth. Close to half of all spike-specific TCRs reportedly target regions of the variants that are unmutated.

This specimen consisted of peripheral blood, obtained on day 0 of MenACWY control vaccination. The receptor comes from an adult in good health. The genes are TRBV7-2 and TRBJ1-1; D is possibly TRBD1 (5 bases). The CDR3 loop is CASSSPRTGDTEAFF. Here the CDR3 DNA reads TGTGCCAGCAGCTCTCCTCGGACGGGGGACACTGAAGCTTTCTTT.